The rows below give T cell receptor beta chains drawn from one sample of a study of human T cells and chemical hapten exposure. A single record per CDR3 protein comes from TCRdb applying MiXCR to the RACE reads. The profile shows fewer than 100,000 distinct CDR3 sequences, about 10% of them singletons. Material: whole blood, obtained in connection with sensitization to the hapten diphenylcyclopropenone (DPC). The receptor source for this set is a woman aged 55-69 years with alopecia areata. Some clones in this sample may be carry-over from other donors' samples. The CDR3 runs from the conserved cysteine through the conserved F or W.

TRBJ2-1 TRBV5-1 CASSLGPTPNEQFF
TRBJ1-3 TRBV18 CASSLTLGRVAGNTIYF
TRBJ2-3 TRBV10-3 CAISPQADTQYF
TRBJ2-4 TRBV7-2 CASSFLTGGAKNIQYF
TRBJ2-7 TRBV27 CASRVGSRGGYEQYF
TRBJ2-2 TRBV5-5 CASSLVQLTGELFF
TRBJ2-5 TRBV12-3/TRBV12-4 CASSLGVTGTHQETQYF
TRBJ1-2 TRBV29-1 CSVGVQGGSIRGYTF
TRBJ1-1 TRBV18 CASSPEVTGTEAFF
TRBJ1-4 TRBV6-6 CASKERGTVSYEKLFF
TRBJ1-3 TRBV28 CASSLYRDSGNTIYF
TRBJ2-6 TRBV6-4 CASSDSTGPSGANVLTF
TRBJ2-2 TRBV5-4 CASSLDQITGELFF
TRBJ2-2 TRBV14 CASSPWERSDDGELFF
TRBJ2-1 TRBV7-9 CASSLSTYNEQFF
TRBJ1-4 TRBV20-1 CSARDPTGVLEKLFF
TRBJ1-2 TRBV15 CATSRDLGVYGYTF
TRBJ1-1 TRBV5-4 CASLRQGYIKNTEAFF
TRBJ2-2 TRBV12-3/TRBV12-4 CASSLRTGGEAGELFF
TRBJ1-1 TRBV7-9 CASSPPARGTEAFF